This T cell receptor (beta chain) was recorded in a study of Ad26.COV2.S vaccination and SARS-CoV-2 variants. The CDR3 sequence is 15 residues long. Germline V gene lookup returns CDR1 SGHAT and CDR2 FQNNGV. The germline V and J ends were trimmed by 5 bases and 4 bases, with 15 bases remaining between them. Treatment described: 19 received Ad26.COV2.S at low or high dose, single or two shots; about five received placebo; per-sample allocation not given. Repertoires come from day 63 after the first vaccine or placebo injection. Using immunoSEQ multiplex PCR, the repertoire was profiled, and TCRdb retains in-frame clones only, with some absent. The table records 350,000 to 500,000 clones, 90% of them present only once.

The rearrangement uses TRBV11-2 and TRBJ2-1, with D possibly TRBD2 on 5 matching bases. The source is a person between 18 and 59 years old who received the Ad26.COV2.S COVID-19 vaccine or a placebo. This material consisted of peripheral blood, taken in a trial of Ad26.COV2.S vaccine versus placebo. CDR3 region: CASSLSRDLYNEQFF. DNA for the CDR3: TGTGCCAGCAGCCTATCTCGGGATCTTTACAATGAGCAGTTCTTC.